In its sample, the clone carrying this T cell receptor beta chain was seen a few times. 13 Jbeta primers and 60 Vbeta primers were used for the PCR. Per the original methods: In a later analysis, some 80 million unique TCR beta chains included roughly 11 million shared by two or more donors. The table came from immunoSEQ multiplex PCR; TCRdb's copy has only in-frame clones and leaves some out. V, J and clone size reflect that table, while D and trimming were determined from the DNA. The data hold some 130,000 clones, with roughly 85% observed a single time. Per germline, CDR1 SEHNR and CDR2 FQNEAQ (reference sequence). V shed 5 bases and J 4 bases; nucleotides not matched to a gene: 15. The CDR3 sequence is 17 residues long. This sample was taken from a study of cytomegalovirus exposure and HLA in healthy donors.

The chain is built from TRBV7-9 and TRBJ2-7; 9 bases match TRBD1. This receptor was taken from a middle-aged man in good health and CMV-seropositive. The sample was PBMCs. CDR3 bases: TGTGCCAGCAGCGGACAGGGGACATCCATATCGCTTTACGAGCAGTACTTC. Protein sequence: CASSGQGTSISLYEQYF.